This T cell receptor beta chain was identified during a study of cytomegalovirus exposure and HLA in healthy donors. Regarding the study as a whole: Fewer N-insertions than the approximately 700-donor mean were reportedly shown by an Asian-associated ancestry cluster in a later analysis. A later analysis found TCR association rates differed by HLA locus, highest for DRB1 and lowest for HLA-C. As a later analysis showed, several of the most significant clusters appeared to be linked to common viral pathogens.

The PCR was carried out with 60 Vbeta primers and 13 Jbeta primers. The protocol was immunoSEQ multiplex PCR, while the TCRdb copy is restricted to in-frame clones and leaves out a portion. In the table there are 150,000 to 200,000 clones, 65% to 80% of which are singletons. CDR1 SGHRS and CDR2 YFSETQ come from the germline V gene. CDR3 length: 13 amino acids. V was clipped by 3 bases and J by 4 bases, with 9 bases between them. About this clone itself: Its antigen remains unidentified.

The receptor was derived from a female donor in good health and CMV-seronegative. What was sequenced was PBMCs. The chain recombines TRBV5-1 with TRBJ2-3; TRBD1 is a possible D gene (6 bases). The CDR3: CASSSGHPDTQYF. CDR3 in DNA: TGCGCCAGCAGCTCGGGACATCCAGATACGCAGTATTTT.